The rows below give T cell receptor beta chains drawn from one sample of a study of technical replicates of blood from a handful of donors. Clones were read by immunoSEQ multiplex PCR, and TCRdb kept only the in-frame ones, dropping some. The table has approximately 89,000 clones, around 94% seen once. The source material was T cells isolated from PBMCs. The receptor set was obtained from a human donor in good health. Each CDR3 is given with its conserved first and last residue. D genes are given only for firm matches. The size of a clone is reported for some rows only, either as once, few or many, or as a class for expanded clones.

TRBD2 TRBJ2-1 . 16 TRBV28 CASSLMVTSGNNEQFF TGTGCCAGCAGTTTAATGGTCACTAGCGGAAACAATGAGCAGTTCTTC
. TRBJ1-2 . 13 TRBV5-4 CASSLDREYGYTF TGTGCCAGCAGCTTGGACAGGGAATATGGCTACACCTTC
. TRBJ1-1 . 14 TRBV2 CASSEKIVDTEAFF TGTGCCAGCAGTGAAAAAATCGTAGACACTGAAGCTTTCTTT
. TRBJ2-1 . 13 TRBV9 CASSVVGINEQFF TGTGCCAGCAGCGTAGTCGGGATCAATGAGCAGTTCTTC
. TRBJ2-7 once 14 TRBV7-7 CASSPPTTPYEQYF TGTGCTAGCAGCCCTCCTACCACTCCCTACGAGCAGTACTTC
TRBD2 TRBJ2-3 . 15 TRBV4-2 CASRLTSGILDTQYF TGTGCCAGCAGACTGACTAGCGGGATTTTAGATACGCAGTATTTT
. TRBJ2-7 . 13 TRBV10-3 CAIRQASPYEQYF TGTGCCATCCGACAGGCCAGCCCCTACGAGCAGTACTTC
. TRBJ2-1 . 14 TRBV4-3 CASSQVGLVAEQFF TGCGCCAGCAGCCAAGTCGGATTAGTAGCTGAGCAGTTCTTC
. TRBJ2-7 once 12 TRBV5-1 CASGAETYEQYF TGCGCCAGCGGGGCCGAAACCTACGAGCAGTACTTC
TRBD2 TRBJ2-7 . 17 TRBV7-9 CASSRPPGLADTYEQYF TGTGCCAGCAGCAGACCACCGGGACTAGCGGATACCTACGAGCAGTACTTC
TRBD1 TRBJ2-7 few 13 TRBV27 CASMGQVTYEQYF TGTGCCAGCATGGGACAGGTAACCTACGAGCAGTACTTC
TRBD2 TRBJ2-7 . 14 TRBV6-5 CASSTGGASYEQYF TGTGCCAGCAGTACGGGGGGAGCCAGCTACGAGCAGTACTTC
TRBD1 TRBJ1-1 . 11 TRBV2 CASTTGEGAFF TGTGCCAGCACCACAGGGGAAGGAGCTTTCTTT
TRBD1 TRBJ2-7 . 17 TRBV10-3 CAISDRAAHSSAYEQYF TGTGCCATCAGCGACAGGGCGGCCCACTCTTCGGCCTACGAGCAGTACTTC
. TRBJ1-2 . 12 TRBV7-9 CASRAAGDGYTF TGTGCCAGCAGGGCAGCGGGGGATGGCTACACCTTC